The 32 T cell receptor beta chains reported below all come from one sample, sequenced in a study of shared clonotypes between healthy human individuals. Assay: immunoSEQ multiplex PCR; the TCRdb copy retains only in-frame clones and omits some. The repertoire holds about 2,500,000 clones, with around nine tenths as singletons. Sequencing was carried out using naive CD4+ T cells sorted from blood. Indicated subset: CD45RA+ positively selected. Receptors were obtained from a man between 18 and 29 years old in good health.

V gene TRBV7-2 combines with J gene TRBJ1-5; tentative D call: TRBD1 (5 bases). Deletions cut 5 bases from V and 5 bases from J, with 10 bases between. The CDR3 is 13 amino acids. CDR1 SGHTA and CDR2 FQGNSA come from the germline V gene. In DNA form, the CDR3 reads TGTGCCAGCAGCATCAGGGAAGATCAGCCCCAGCATTTT. Its protein is CASSIREDQPQHF.

This chain joins TRBV11-2 and TRBJ2-1; D may be TRBD1 (5 bases). V shed 3 bases and J shed 5 bases, with 8 bases lying between them. Germline V lookup: CDR1 SGHAT, CDR2 FQNNGV. The CDR3 is 13 amino acids. The CDR3 spells CASSFGAHNEQFF. The CDR3 bases are TGTGCCAGCAGCTTTGGGGCCCACAATGAGCAGTTCTTC.

The chain links TRBV5-1 to TRBJ2-1; a weak D match, TRBD1 (5 bases). Trimming cost V 0 bases and J 2 bases, with 12 bases left between them. The CDR3 loop spans 16 amino acids. Per the germline V gene, CDR1 is SGHRS and CDR2 is YFSETQ. This CDR3 reads CASSLGFGAPYNEQFF. CDR3 nucleotide sequence: TGCGCCAGCAGCTTGGGTTTTGGGGCCCCCTACAATGAGCAGTTCTTC.

The rearrangement links TRBV29-1 to TRBJ2-7; D uncertain. CDR1 SQVTM and CDR2 ANQGSEA come from the germline V gene. The CDR3 loop spans 12 amino acids. Trimming removed 4 bases at V and 2 bases at J, with 9 bases between. The CDR3 is CSVAPDTYEQYF. The DNA for the CDR3 is TGCAGCGTTGCTCCAGACACCTACGAGCAGTACTTC.

This clone has only a few counts. J is TRBJ1-1 and V is TRBV10-3; 12 bases match TRBD1. This CDR3 region has 14 residues. Germline trimming cut 6 bases from V and 6 bases from J; bases unmatched to any gene: 5. CDR1 ENHRY and CDR2 SYGVKD come from the germline V gene. The DNA for the CDR3 is TGTGCCATCAGGGCGGGACAGGGGGCGTCTGAAGCTTTCTTT. Protein: CAIRAGQGASEAFF.

For this clone: Within the sample, other DNA sequences also encode this same CDR3. The V gene is TRBV30, the J gene TRBJ2-7; the D gene is possibly TRBD1 (6 bases). Germline V gene sequence: CDR1 GTSNPN, CDR2 SVGIG (reference sequence). The V and J ends lost 0 bases and 2 bases respectively, with 8 bases between them. This CDR3 is built from 13 residues. The CDR3 loop is CAWSVQGTYEQYF. In DNA, the CDR3 is TGTGCCTGGAGTGTACAGGGCACCTACGAGCAGTACTTC. Together with reference TRBV30 and TRBJ2-7, the CDR3 gives the full variable domain: SQTIHQWPATLVQPVGSPLSLECTVEGTSNPNLYWYRQAAGRGLQLLFYSVGIGQISSEVPQNLSASRPQDRQFILSSKKLLLSDSGFYLCAWSVQGTYEQYFGPGTRLTVT.

The rearrangement links TRBV30 to TRBJ1-3; no clear D gene. This CDR3 spans 13 amino acids. V gave up 3 bases and J gave up 2 bases, with 8 bases separating them. Germline V gene sequence: CDR1 GTSNPN, CDR2 SVGIG (reference sequence). The CDR3 loop reads CAWSIGAGNTIYF. The CDR3 DNA reads as TGTGCCTGGAGCATAGGCGCTGGAAACACCATATATTTT.

Only a few counts were recorded for this clone. Other DNA sequences in the sample encode the same CDR3. This chain uses TRBV2 with TRBJ1-2, with no clear D. There are 11 residues in the CDR3. The germline V gene has CDR1 SNHLY and CDR2 FYNNEI. The V end was cut by 4 bases, the J end by 0 bases, with 0 bases between. CDR3 in amino acids: CASSANYGYTF. For the CDR3, the DNA is TGTGCCAGCAGTGCTAACTATGGCTACACCTTC.

Written as DNA, the CDR3 is TGTGCCAGTAGTATCGGCCCCAGGCAGCCCCAGCATTTT. Its translation is CASSIGPRQPQHF. This rearrangement joins TRBV19 to TRBJ1-5, with D unresolved. The CDR3 covers 13 residues. Per the germline V gene, CDR1 is LNHDA and CDR2 is SQIVND (reference sequence). Deletions cut 3 bases from V and 7 bases from J, with 10 bases between.

In regard to this clone: One junction end disagrees with the germline gene, perhaps due to a read error. V usage is TRBV7-7 and J usage is TRBJ2-1; 9 positions agree with TRBD2. CDR3 size: 17 residues. Germline CDR1 is SSHAT and CDR2 is FNYEAQ (reference sequence). DNA for the CDR3: TGTGCTAGCAGCCTAGCGGTCGGCGGGAGGGCCGGGAGTGAGCAGTTCTTC. This gives the protein CASSLAVGGRAGSEQFF.

The V call is TRBV9, the J call TRBJ1-1; TRBD1 might be the D (6 bases). CDR1 is SGDLS, CDR2 YYNGEE, per germline. The length of the CDR3 is 13 residues. The V and J ends lost 4 bases and 2 bases respectively, with 9 bases between them. The CDR3 protein is CASSMGTNTEAFF. CDR3 bases: TGTGCCAGCAGCATGGGGACAAACACTGAAGCTTTCTTT.

The rearrangement links TRBV27 to TRBJ1-6; 11 bases match TRBD1. The CDR3 spans 18 residues. Germline trimming cut 5 bases from V and 0 bases from J; bases unmatched to any gene: 6. Germline V gene data show CDR1 as MNHEY and CDR2 as SMNVEV (reference sequence). The CDR3 loop reads CASSPKGQGGSYNSPLHF. The CDR3 region has the DNA TGTGCCAGCAGTCCAAAGGGACAGGGGGGCTCCTATAATTCACCCCTCCACTTT.

The rearrangement links TRBV5-1 to TRBJ2-1; D uncertain. The germline gives CDR1 SGHRS, CDR2 YFSETQ. The V and J ends lost 1 base and 9 bases respectively, with 8 bases between them. This CDR3 is 12 amino acids long. The CDR3 nucleotides are TGCGCCAGCAGCTTGACCGTCGGTGAGCAGTTCTTC. Its protein product is CASSLTVGEQFF. The full variable domain, its missing parts supplied by reference TRBV5-1 and TRBJ2-1, is KAGVTQTPRYLIKTRGQQVTLSCSPISGHRSVSWYQQTPGQGLQFLFEYFSETQRNKGNFPGRFSGRQFSNSRSEMNVSTLELGDSALYLCASSLTVGEQFFGPGTRLTVL.

The V gene is TRBV18, the J gene TRBJ2-1; D is ambiguous. The germline V gene encodes CDR1 KGHSH and CDR2 LQKENI. With 1 base removed from V and 0 bases from J, the gap between germline ends came to 10 bases. The CDR3 is 16 amino acids. CDR3 residues: CASSPLWSASYNEQFF. The CDR3 DNA reads TGTGCCAGCTCACCACTCTGGAGCGCCTCCTACAATGAGCAGTTCTTC.

V is TRBV29-1 and J is TRBJ2-7, with D unclear. CDR1 is SQVTM, CDR2 ANQGSEA, per germline. The CDR3 has 12 residues. V dropped 6 bases and J dropped 3 bases, with 12 bases sitting between them. CDR3 nucleotides: TGCAGCGTGCCGCCTAGAAACTACGAGCAGTACTTC. It translates to CSVPPRNYEQYF.

This chain connects TRBV2 to TRBJ2-1, with TRBD1 as a possible D gene (6 bases). CDR1 is SNHLY and CDR2 is FYNNEI in the germline V gene. CDR3 length equals 15 residues. V shed 6 bases and J shed 9 bases, with 21 bases lying between them. CDR3 protein: CASSAQGTGFGEQFF. CDR3 in DNA: TGTGCCAGCAGCGCACAGGGAACTGGGTTCGGTGAGCAGTTCTTC.

The genes are TRBV4-1 and TRBJ1-1; D gene uncertain. Trimming shortened V by 2 bases and J by 0 bases, and 16 bases separated the two germline ends. The germline V gene has CDR1 MGHRA and CDR2 YSYEKL. There are 17 residues in the CDR3. The CDR3 coding sequence is TGCGCCAGCAGCCAACCCCGTGTCGGGAAAATGAACACTGAAGCTTTCTTT. Protein: CASSQPRVGKMNTEAFF.

Note on this clone: This same CDR3 is encoded by further DNA sequences in the sample. V usage is TRBV7-9 and J usage is TRBJ2-3, with D possibly matching TRBD2 (6 bases). Germline-derived CDR1 and CDR2 are SEHNR and FQNEAQ (reference sequence). Between the trimmed V and J ends, which lost 0 bases and 2 bases, there was a span of 6 bases. This CDR3 contains 14 residues. This chain's CDR3 is CASSLAGLTDTQYF. Written as DNA, the CDR3 is TGTGCCAGCAGCTTAGCGGGACTCACAGATACGCAGTATTTT.

About this clone: The same CDR3 can be traced to other DNA sequences in this sample. The gene calls are TRBV7-8 and TRBJ1-1; D is undetermined. Per germline, CDR1 SGHVS and CDR2 FQNEAQ. This CDR3 spans 11 amino acids. The V end was cut by 6 bases, the J end by 5 bases, with 7 bases between. The CDR3 is CASSRGTEAFF. DNA of the CDR3: TGTGCCAGCAGTCGTGGGACTGAAGCTTTCTTT.

This clone was seen a few times. J is TRBJ2-7 and V is TRBV19; tentatively, D is TRBD1 (6 bases). Trimming removed 5 bases from V and 6 bases from J, with 17 bases in between. The CDR3 sequence is 14 residues long. Germline V lookup: CDR1 LNHDA, CDR2 SQIVND (reference sequence). The CDR3 coding sequence is TGTGCCAGTAGTTCAACCGGGACAACTCGCGAGCAGTACTTC. Its protein product is CASSSTGTTREQYF.

The J gene is TRBJ2-1, the V gene TRBV4-3, with 11 bases lining up with TRBD2. Trimming removed 4 bases from V and 7 bases from J; junction bases left unmatched: 9. Germline V CDR1 and CDR2: LGHNA, YSLEER. This CDR3 is built from 16 residues. This CDR3 is CASSPLAGGYVNEQFF. CDR3 nucleotides: TGCGCCAGCAGCCCGCTAGCGGGAGGATACGTGAATGAGCAGTTCTTC.

The chain recombines TRBV7-9 with TRBJ2-7, with TRBD1 identical over 8 bases. There are 16 residues in the CDR3. The germline V gene encodes CDR1 SEHNR and CDR2 FQNEAQ (reference sequence). V gave up 1 base and J gave up 6 bases; unmatched junction bases: 11. For the CDR3, the DNA is TGTGCCAGCAGCTTAGGACGGGTGGACAGGGAGCGCGAGCAGTACTTC. The encoded protein is CASSLGRVDREREQYF.

V usage is TRBV6-5 and J usage is TRBJ2-4; TRBD2 might be the D (6 bases). Germline loops: CDR1 MNHEY, CDR2 SVGAGI. V lost 6 bases to trimming and J lost 6 bases, with 15 bases between them. The CDR3 is 14 residues long. CDR3 in amino acids: CASSLGTLRNIQYF. The DNA for the CDR3 is TGTGCCAGCAGCCTCGGGACTTTACGAAACATTCAGTACTTC.

The chain employs TRBV15 and TRBJ2-7, with D perhaps being TRBD1 or TRBD2 (7 bases each). V was trimmed by 1 base and J by 6 bases, leaving 19 bases between them. The CDR3 runs 16 residues. The V gene's germline CDR1 is LNHNV and CDR2 YYDKDF (reference sequence). The CDR3 loop reads CATSRGGRDSLSEQYF. CDR3 nucleotides: TGTGCCACCAGCAGAGGTGGGAGGGACAGCCTTTCCGAGCAGTACTTC.

The rearrangement joins TRBV7-2 to TRBJ2-5; D might be TRBD1 or TRBD2, each matching 5 bases. Per germline, CDR1 SGHTA and CDR2 FQGNSA. The CDR3 runs 15 residues. V gave up 2 bases and J gave up 1 base, with 11 bases separating them. CDR3 in amino acids: CASSLLIGAQETQYF. CDR3 bases: TGTGCCAGCAGCTTATTGATCGGGGCCCAAGAGACCCAGTACTTC.

V and J are TRBV27 and TRBJ2-2; D call uncertain. The CDR3 extends over 16 amino acids. From germline, CDR1 is MNHEY and CDR2 SMNVEV (reference sequence). With 2 bases removed from V and 0 bases from J, the gap between germline ends came to 10 bases. The CDR3 sequence is CASSLSSQTNTGELFF. The CDR3 DNA follows: TGTGCCAGCAGTTTAAGTTCTCAAACGAACACCGGGGAGCTGTTTTTT.

The chain links TRBV15 to TRBJ1-5; D perhaps matches TRBD1 (5 bases). This CDR3 contains 16 residues. Trimming took 0 bases from V and 7 from J, leaving 16 bases between them. CDR1 is LNHNV, CDR2 YYDKDF, per germline (reference sequence). CDR3 loop: CATSRDFAGAGQPQHF. The CDR3 DNA reads TGTGCCACCAGCAGAGATTTCGCCGGGGCTGGCCAGCCCCAGCATTTT.

This clone has only one observation. The chain has TRBV30 and TRBJ2-5, with TRBD2 identical over 7 bases. J gave up 4 bases and V 3 bases, and 5 bases lay outside the gene matches. Germline V CDR1 and CDR2: GTSNPN, SVGIG (reference sequence). This CDR3 is built from 13 residues. CDR3 sequence: CAWSGLGGETQYF. The CDR3 DNA is TGTGCCTGGAGCGGACTAGGCGGAGAGACCCAGTACTTC.

This rearrangement joins TRBV10-3 to TRBJ1-4; D is ambiguous. This CDR3 has 14 amino acids. Germline lookup yields CDR1 ENHRY and CDR2 SYGVKD. Trimming pared 2 bases from V and 4 bases from J, leaving 8 bases between. This CDR3 is CAISEDDINEKLFF. CDR3 DNA: TGTGCCATCAGTGAGGATGATATTAATGAAAAACTGTTTTTT.

This rearrangement joins TRBV19 to TRBJ2-1; 10 nucleotides agree with TRBD2. The V segment lost 7 bases and the J segment 3 bases; nucleotides outside the gene matches: 6. The germline gives CDR1 LNHDA, CDR2 SQIVND (reference sequence). The CDR3 is 15 amino acids. The CDR3 DNA reads as TGTGCCAGTACCGACGGGACTAGCGACTACAATGAGCAGTTCTTC. Translating it yields CASTDGTSDYNEQFF.

The gene calls are TRBV25-1 and TRBJ1-5; 7 bases map to TRBD1. V lost 9 bases, J lost 4 bases, and 3 bases stayed unmatched. Germline V CDR1 and CDR2: MGHDK, SYGVNS. This CDR3 is built from 12 residues. CDR3 sequence reads: CASRQGNQPQHF. The CDR3 bases are TGTGCCAGTCGACAGGGAAATCAGCCCCAGCATTTT.

The rearrangement joins TRBV13 to TRBJ2-1; D not resolved. Germline V CDR1 and CDR2: PRHDT, FYEKMQ (reference sequence). This CDR3 has 12 amino acids. V was cut by 5 bases and J by 3 bases, with 5 bases left in between. Here the CDR3 DNA reads TGTGCCAGCAGCACGCGCTACAATGAGCAGTTCTTC. Residues: CASSTRYNEQFF.